These T cell receptor beta chains were read from a single sample in a study of blood T cell repertoires in COVID-19. The data were produced by immunoSEQ multiplex PCR, yet TCRdb's version contains in-frame clones alone and is incomplete. The sample has about 190,000 clones; around four fifths are singletons. What was sequenced was peripheral blood. Receptors were obtained from an elderly woman with active or convalescent COVID-19. The conserved cysteine and the conserved F or W are not part of the CDR3 here.

V	J	CDR3
TRBV20-1	TRBJ1-2	SASTGPART
TRBV2	TRBJ1-2	ASSGIRVANYGYT
TRBV15	TRBJ2-2	ATGGSHTGELF
TRBV7-6	TRBJ1-1	ASSSHYQGTEAF
TRBV28	TRBJ1-2	ASSLNRINYGYT
TRBV9	TRBJ2-7	ASSVGRGGGEQY
TRBV6-5	TRBJ1-2	ASRYTTGSNYGYT
TRBV5-4	TRBJ2-5	ASSPPPPGGAFPGETQY
TRBV11-2	TRBJ2-3	ASSLEGGVGTDTQY
TRBV28	TRBJ1-5	ASNNRGRVNQPQH
TRBV5-1	TRBJ1-3	ASSQLQAFSGNTIY
TRBV18	TRBJ1-5	ASSPGDSHQPQH
TRBV2	TRBJ2-7	ASKYSGYEQY
TRBV27	TRBJ2-2	ASSPKRGGTGELF
TRBV19	TRBJ1-4	ASSRSGVTTNEKLF